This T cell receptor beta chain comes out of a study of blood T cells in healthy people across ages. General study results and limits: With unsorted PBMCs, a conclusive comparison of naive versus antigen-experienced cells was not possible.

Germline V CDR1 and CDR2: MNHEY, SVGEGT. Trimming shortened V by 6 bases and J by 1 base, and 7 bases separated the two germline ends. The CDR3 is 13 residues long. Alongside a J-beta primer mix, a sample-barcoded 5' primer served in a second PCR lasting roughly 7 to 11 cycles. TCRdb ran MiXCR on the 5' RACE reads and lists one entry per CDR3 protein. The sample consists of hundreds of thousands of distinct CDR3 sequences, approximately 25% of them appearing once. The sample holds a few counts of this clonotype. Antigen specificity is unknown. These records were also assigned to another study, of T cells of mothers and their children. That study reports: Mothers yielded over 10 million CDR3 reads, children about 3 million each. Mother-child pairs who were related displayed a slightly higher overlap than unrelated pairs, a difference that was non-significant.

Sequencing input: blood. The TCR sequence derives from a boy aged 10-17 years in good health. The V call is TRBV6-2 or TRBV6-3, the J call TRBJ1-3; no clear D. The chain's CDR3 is CASSYTSGNTIYF. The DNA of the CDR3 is TGTGCCAGCAGCTATACATCTGGAAACACCATATATTTT.